The T cell receptor beta chain under discussion was sequenced for a study of Ad26.COV2.S vaccination and SARS-CoV-2 variants. TCRdb's copy holds only in-frame clones and misses some; the assay was immunoSEQ multiplex PCR. The data contain approximately 480,000 clones, around 85% of them singletons. The treatment is: approximately 18 received Ad26.COV2.S at low or high dose, single or two shots; several received placebo; per-sample allocation not given. Vaccine and placebo recipients were sampled on day 63 after the first injection. Source: peripheral blood, taken in a trial of Ad26.COV2.S vaccine versus placebo. The source of this sequence is a person aged 18-60 years who received the Ad26.COV2.S COVID-19 vaccine or a placebo.

This chain's CDR3 is CASSDKVNTEAFF. The CDR3 DNA follows: TGTGCCAGCAGTGACAAGGTGAACACTGAAGCTTTCTTT. This chain links TRBV6-1 with TRBJ1-1; D is unresolved. From germline, CDR1 is MNHNS and CDR2 SASEGT. The CDR3 has 13 amino acids. Between the trimmed V and J ends, which lost 3 bases and 0 bases, there was a span of 5 bases.